What follows is one T cell receptor beta chain and its context. Trimming took 6 bases from V and 6 from J; bases not matched to a gene: 7. The V gene's germline CDR1 is MNHEY and CDR2 SVGAGI. The CDR3 runs to 14 residues. The data were obtained in a study of blood T cell repertoires in COVID-19. Study as a whole: Acute and convalescent COVID-19 samples came from the United States, Italy and Spain.

Methods used by the authors: It was from reference gene primer amplification that nucleated cell counts were estimated. Method: immunoSEQ multiplex PCR; TCRdb's copy keeps in-frame clones and lacks some. V and J calls and clone size are those listed in that table; D and trimming were worked out from the DNA. The sample yields approximately 280,000 clones, 90% seen once. Input material: peripheral blood. This chain connects TRBV6-5 to TRBJ1-4; 7 bases align to TRBD1. The receptor was derived from a woman aged 25 to 45 with COVID-19, enrolled during active disease. The CDR3 DNA reads as TGTGCCAGCAGAAACAGGGGAAATGATGAAAAACTGTTTTTT. Its protein product is CASRNRGNDEKLFF.